The source of this TCR beta chain is a study of shared clonotypes between healthy human individuals. Study context: Per donor, CD8 memory used one plate, CD8 naive used two, CD4 memory used three and CD4 naive used three. The study, taken as a whole, reports: Clonotype sharing across four donors was observed for 5% to 6.5% of naive CD4 clonotypes.

Healthy HIV-negative adults without recent acute infections or vaccinations served as donors. Regarding this clone: What it binds is not known.

The CDR3 covers 12 residues. The V gene lost 5 bases and the J gene lost 1 base, with 6 bases spanning the gap. CDR1 and CDR2 (germline): MNHEY, SMNVEV (reference sequence). Authors' data handling: Filtering of immunoSEQ junctional sequences could not match full-length read filtering. The protocol was immunoSEQ multiplex PCR, while the TCRdb copy is restricted to in-frame clones and leaves out a portion. The DNA was the basis for D and trimming; V, J and clone size are from that table. This sample has 2 million to 3 million clones; more than 85% occur once, and the top ten carry 0.35% to 0.45%. The chain employs TRBV27 and TRBJ2-7; possibly TRBD1 for D (6 bases). Material for sequencing was naive CD4+ T cells from PBMCs. Subset given: CD45RA+ positively selected. The clonotype comes from a man in his late teens or twenties in good health. Some clones in this sample may be carry-over from other donors' samples. CDR3 loop: CASSTGSYEQYF. CDR3 DNA sequence: TGTGCCAGCAGTACAGGGTCCTACGAGCAGTACTTC.